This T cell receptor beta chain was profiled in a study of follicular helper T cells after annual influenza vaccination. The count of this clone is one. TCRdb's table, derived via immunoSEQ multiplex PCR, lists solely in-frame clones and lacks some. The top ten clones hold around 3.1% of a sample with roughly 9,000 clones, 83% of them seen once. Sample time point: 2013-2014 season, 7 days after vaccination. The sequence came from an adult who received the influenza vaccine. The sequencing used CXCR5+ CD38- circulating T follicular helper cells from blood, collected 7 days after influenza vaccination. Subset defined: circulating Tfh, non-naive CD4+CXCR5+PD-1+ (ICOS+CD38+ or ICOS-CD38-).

The CDR3, as DNA: TGTGCCAGCAGTTCCAGGCTAGGGACAGGGTTTAGCGGGAGTAGGACGTCGGCAGATACGCAGTATTTT. It translates to CASSSRLGTGFSGSRTSADTQYF. V usage is TRBV28 and J usage is TRBJ2-3, with D perhaps assigned TRBD1 or TRBD2 (9 bases each). Germline V gene sequence: CDR1 MDHEN, CDR2 SYDVKM. V lost 4 bases and J 4 bases, leaving 39 bases between the germline ends. CDR3 length: 23 residues.